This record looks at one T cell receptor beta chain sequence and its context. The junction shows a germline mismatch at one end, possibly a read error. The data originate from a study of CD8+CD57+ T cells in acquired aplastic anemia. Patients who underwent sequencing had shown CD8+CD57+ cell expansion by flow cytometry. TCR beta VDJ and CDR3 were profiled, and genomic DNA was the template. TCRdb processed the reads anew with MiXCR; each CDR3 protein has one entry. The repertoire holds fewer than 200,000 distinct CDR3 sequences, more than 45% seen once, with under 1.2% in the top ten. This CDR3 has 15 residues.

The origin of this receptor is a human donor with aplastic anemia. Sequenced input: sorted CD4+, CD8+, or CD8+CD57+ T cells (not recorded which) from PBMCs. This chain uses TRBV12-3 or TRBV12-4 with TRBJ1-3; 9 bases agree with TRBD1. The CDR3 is CANSLEGQGRNTIYF. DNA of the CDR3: TGTGCCAACAGTTTGGAGGGACAGGGACGAAACACCATATATTTT.